There are a few counts of the clone carrying this T cell receptor (beta chain). Per the germline V gene, CDR1 is SGHVS and CDR2 is FNYEAQ. The CDR3 spans 13 residues. Trimming stripped 5 bases from V and 0 bases from J, with 7 bases between. TCRdb reprocessed the RACE reads with MiXCR, giving one entry per CDR3 protein. The repertoire has fewer than 200,000 distinct CDR3 sequences, 30% of them found once; the top ten carry approximately 3%. These data are taken from a study of human T cells and chemical hapten exposure. Study context: The sensitizer, 2% DPC, was used on approximately 2 cm by approximately 2 cm of upper inner arm skin.

Time point reported: pre-sensitization, week 0. Treatment indicated: therapeutic diphenylcyclopropenone sensitization with weekly scalp DPC. The chain employs TRBV7-6 and TRBJ1-1; D is ambiguous. The sequence was collected from a woman in her twenties or thirties with alopecia areata. Some clones in this sample may be carry-over from other donors' samples. Sequences were derived from whole blood, sampled in connection with sensitization to the hapten diphenylcyclopropenone (DPC). The CDR3 nucleotides are TGTGCCAGCAGCGTAGGGATGAACACTGAAGCTTTCTTT. Translated: CASSVGMNTEAFF.